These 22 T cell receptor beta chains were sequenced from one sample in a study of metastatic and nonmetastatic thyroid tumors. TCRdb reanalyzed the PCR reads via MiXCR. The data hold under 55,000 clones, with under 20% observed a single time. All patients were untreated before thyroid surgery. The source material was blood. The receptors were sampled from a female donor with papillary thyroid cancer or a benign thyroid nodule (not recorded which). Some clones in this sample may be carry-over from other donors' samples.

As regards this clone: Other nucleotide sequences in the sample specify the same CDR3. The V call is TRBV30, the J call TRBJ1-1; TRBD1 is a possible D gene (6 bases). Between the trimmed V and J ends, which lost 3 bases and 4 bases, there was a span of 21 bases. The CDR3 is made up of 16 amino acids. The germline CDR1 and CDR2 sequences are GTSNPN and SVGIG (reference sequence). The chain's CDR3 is CAWSPGRGSLGTEAFF. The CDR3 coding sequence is TGTGCCTGGAGCCCTGGGAGGGGGTCTCTTGGCACTGAAGCTTTCTTT. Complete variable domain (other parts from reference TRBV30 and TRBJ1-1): SQTIHQWPATLVQPVGSPLSLECTVEGTSNPNLYWYRQAAGRGLQLLFYSVGIGQISSEVPQNLSASRPQDRQFILSSKKLLLSDSGFYLCAWSPGRGSLGTEAFFGQGTRLTVV.

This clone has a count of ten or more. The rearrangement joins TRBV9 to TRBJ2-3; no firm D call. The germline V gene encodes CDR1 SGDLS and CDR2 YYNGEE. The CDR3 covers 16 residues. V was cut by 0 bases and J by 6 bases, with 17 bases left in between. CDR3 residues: CASSVVAALAGDTQYF. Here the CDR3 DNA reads TGTGCCAGCAGCGTAGTCGCAGCCTTAGCTGGGGATACGCAGTATTTT.

The CDR3 reads CASSPKTVSNEKLFF. The CDR3 DNA is TGTGCCAGCTCACCAAAGACAGTTAGTAATGAAAAACTGTTTTTT. The chain carries TRBV18 and TRBJ1-4; TRBD1 might be the D (5 bases). Germline values: CDR1 KGHSH, CDR2 LQKENI. The CDR3 length is 15 residues. V dropped 2 bases and J dropped 4 bases, with 11 bases sitting between them.

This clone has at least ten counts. The CDR3: CASSDFGKAIDQETQYF. CDR3 DNA: TGTGCCAGCAGTGATTTCGGCAAAGCCATAGACCAAGAGACCCAGTACTTC. J is TRBJ2-5 and V is TRBV6-1; unclear D gene. The germline V gene has CDR1 MNHNS and CDR2 SASEGT. The CDR3 sequence is 17 residues long. Trimming took off 3 bases at V and 0 bases at J, with 17 bases between the two ends.

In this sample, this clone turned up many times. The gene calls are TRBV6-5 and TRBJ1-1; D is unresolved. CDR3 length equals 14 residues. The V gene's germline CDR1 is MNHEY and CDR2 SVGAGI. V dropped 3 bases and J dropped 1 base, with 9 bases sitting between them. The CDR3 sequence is CASSYRGRNTEAFF. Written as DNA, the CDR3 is TGTGCCAGCAGTTATAGAGGGAGGAACACTGAAGCTTTCTTT.

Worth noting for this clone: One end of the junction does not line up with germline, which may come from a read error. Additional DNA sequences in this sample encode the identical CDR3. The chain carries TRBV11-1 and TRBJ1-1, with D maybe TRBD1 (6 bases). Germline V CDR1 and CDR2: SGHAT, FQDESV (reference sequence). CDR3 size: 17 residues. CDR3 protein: CASSFPGRGGPNTEAFF. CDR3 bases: TGTGCTAGCAGCTTCCCTGGCAGGGGTGGGCCAAACACTGAAGCTTTCTTT.

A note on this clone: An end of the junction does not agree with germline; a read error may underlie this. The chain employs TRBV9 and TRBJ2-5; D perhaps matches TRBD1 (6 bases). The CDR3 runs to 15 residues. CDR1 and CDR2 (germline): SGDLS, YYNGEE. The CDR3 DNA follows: TGTGCCAGTAGCGTAGGAACAGGGTGGGGAGAGACCCAGTACTTC. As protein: CASSVGTGWGETQYF.

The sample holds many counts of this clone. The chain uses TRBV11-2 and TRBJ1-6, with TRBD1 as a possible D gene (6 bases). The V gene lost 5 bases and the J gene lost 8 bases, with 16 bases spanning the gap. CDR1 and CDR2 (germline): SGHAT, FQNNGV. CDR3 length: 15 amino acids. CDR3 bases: TGTGCCAGCAGCCCCTTAGGGGGGCAATATTCACCCCTCCACTTT. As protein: CASSPLGGQYSPLHF. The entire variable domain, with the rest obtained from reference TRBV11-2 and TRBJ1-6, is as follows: EAGVAQSPRYKIIEKRQSVAFWCNPISGHATLYWYQQILGQGPKLLIQFQNNGVVDDSQLPKDRFSAERLKGVDSTLKIQPAKLEDSAVYLCASSPLGGQYSPLHFGNGTRLTVT.

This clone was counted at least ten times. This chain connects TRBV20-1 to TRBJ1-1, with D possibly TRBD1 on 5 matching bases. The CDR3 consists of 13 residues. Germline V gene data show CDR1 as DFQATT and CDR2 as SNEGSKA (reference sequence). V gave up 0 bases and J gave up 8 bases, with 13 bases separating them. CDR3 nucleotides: TGCAGTGCTAGAGATTTTGGGACGGACGAAGCTTTCTTT. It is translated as CSARDFGTDEAFF.

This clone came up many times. CDR3 sequence reads: CASSERDIQYF. CDR3 DNA: TGTGCCAGCAGTGAGCGCGACATTCAGTACTTC. The chain is built from TRBV28 and TRBJ2-4; D remains ambiguous. The CDR3 extends over 11 amino acids. The V gene lost 5 bases and the J gene lost 8 bases, with 7 bases spanning the gap. The germline gives CDR1 MDHEN, CDR2 SYDVKM.

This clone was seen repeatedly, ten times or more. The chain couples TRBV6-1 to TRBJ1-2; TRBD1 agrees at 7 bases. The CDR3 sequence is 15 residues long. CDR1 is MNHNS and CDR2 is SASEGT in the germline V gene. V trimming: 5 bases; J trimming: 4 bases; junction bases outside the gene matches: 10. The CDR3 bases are TGTGCCAGCAGTCCAAGGGGGCAGATGGGCTATGGCTACACCTTC. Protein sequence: CASSPRGQMGYGYTF.

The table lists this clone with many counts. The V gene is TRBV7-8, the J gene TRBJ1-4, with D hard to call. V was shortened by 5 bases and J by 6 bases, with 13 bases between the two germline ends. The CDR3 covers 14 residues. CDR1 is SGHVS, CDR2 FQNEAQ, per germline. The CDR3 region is CASSLRRADEKLFF. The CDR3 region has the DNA TGTGCCAGCAGCCTCAGACGGGCAGATGAAAAACTGTTTTTT.

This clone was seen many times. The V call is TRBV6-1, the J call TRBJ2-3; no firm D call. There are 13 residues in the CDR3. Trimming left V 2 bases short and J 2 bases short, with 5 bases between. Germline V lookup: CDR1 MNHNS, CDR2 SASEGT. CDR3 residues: CASSELDTDTQYF. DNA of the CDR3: TGTGCCAGCAGTGAATTGGACACAGATACGCAGTATTTT.

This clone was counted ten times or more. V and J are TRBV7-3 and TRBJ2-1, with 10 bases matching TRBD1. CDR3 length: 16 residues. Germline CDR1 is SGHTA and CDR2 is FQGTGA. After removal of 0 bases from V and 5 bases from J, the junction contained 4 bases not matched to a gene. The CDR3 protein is CASSLTGTGANNEQFF. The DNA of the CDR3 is TGTGCCAGCAGCTTAACTGGGACAGGGGCCAACAATGAGCAGTTCTTC. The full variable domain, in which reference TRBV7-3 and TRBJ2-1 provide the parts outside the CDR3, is GAGVSQTPSNKVTEKGKYVELRCDPISGHTALYWYRQSLGQGPEFLIYFQGTGAADDSGLPNDRFFAVRPEGSVSTLKIQRTERGDSAVYLCASSLTGTGANNEQFFGPGTRLTVL.

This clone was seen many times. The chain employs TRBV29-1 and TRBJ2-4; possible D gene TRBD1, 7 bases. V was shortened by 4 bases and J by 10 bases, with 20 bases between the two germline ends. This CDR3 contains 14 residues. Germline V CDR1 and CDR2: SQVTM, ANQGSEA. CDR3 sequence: CSVAAGQKDDIQYF. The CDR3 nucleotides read TGCAGCGTTGCTGCGGGACAGAAGGACGATATTCAGTACTTC.

The CDR3 sequence: CASRGFTGTGNTGELFF. In DNA, the CDR3 is TGTGCCAGCAGGGGATTTACCGGGACAGGGAACACCGGGGAGCTGTTTTTT. The chain couples TRBV6-1 to TRBJ2-2; 8 bases are shared with TRBD1. The V segment lost 6 bases and the J segment 1 base; nucleotides outside the gene matches: 10. Germline CDR1 MNHNS, CDR2 SASEGT. This CDR3 has 17 amino acids.

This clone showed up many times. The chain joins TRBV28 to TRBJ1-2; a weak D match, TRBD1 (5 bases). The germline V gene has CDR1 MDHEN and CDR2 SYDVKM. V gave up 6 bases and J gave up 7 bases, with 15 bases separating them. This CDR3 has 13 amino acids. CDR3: CASRNLRDGGYTF. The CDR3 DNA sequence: TGTGCCAGCAGGAACCTCAGGGACGGTGGCTACACCTTC.

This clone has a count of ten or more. CDR3 DNA sequence: TGTGCCAGCAAAAAGGGGGTAGGGAACACTGAAGCTTTCTTT. Translating it yields CASKKGVGNTEAFF. The chain couples TRBV19 to TRBJ1-1; a possible D gene is TRBD1 (6 bases). CDR3 length: 14 amino acids. CDR1 and CDR2 from the germline V gene are LNHDA and SQIVND (reference sequence). With 9 bases removed from V and 1 base from J, the gap between germline ends came to 15 bases. Full variable domain (outside the CDR3, taken from reference TRBV19 and TRBJ1-1): DGGITQSPKYLFRKEGQNVTLSCEQNLNHDAMYWYRQDPGQGLRLIYYSQIVNDFQKGDIAEGYSVSREKKESFPLTVTSAQKNPTAFYLCASKKGVGNTEAFFGQGTRLTVV.

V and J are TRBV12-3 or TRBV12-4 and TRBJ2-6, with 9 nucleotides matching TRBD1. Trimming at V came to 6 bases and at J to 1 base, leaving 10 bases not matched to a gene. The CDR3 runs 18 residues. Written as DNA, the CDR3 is TGTGCCAGCAGCGAATACGGGACAGGGATTTCTGGGGCCAACGTCCTGACTTTC. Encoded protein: CASSEYGTGISGANVLTF.

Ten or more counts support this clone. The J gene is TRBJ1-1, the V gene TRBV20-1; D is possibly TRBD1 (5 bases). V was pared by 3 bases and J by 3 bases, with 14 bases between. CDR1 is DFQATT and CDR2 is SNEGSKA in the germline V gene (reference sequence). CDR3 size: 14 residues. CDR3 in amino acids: CSASGALSDTEAFF. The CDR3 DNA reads TGCAGTGCTAGCGGGGCCCTCAGCGACACTGAAGCTTTCTTT.

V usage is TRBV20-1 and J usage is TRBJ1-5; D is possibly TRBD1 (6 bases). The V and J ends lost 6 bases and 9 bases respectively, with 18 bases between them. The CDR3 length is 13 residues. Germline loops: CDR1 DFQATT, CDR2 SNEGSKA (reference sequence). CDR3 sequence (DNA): TGCAGTGCCCATGACGGGGGGCAGGTGCCCCAGCATTTT. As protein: CSAHDGGQVPQHF.

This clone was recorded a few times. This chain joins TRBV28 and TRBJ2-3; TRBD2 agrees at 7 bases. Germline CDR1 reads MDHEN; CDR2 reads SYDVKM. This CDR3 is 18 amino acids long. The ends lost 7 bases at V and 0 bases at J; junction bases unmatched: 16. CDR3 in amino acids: CASTLGTIGILSTDTQYF. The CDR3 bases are TGTGCCAGCACCTTAGGGACTATCGGGATTCTTAGCACAGATACGCAGTATTTT. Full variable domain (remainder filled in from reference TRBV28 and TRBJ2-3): DVKVTQSSRYLVKRTGEKVFLECVQDMDHENMFWYRQDPGLGLRLIYFSYDVKMKEKGDIPEGYSVSREKKERFSLILESASTNQTSMYLCASTLGTIGILSTDTQYFGPGTRLTVL.